The 3 T cell receptor beta chains below come from one sample, sequenced in a study of blood T cell repertoires in COVID-19. Repertoires were generated with immunoSEQ multiplex PCR, while TCRdb's copy carries only in-frame clones and drops some. The sample contains 170,000 or so clones, roughly 86% of which appear only once. Sequencing was carried out using peripheral blood. The origin of the receptors is a man between 60 and 70 years old with COVID-19, enrolled during active disease.

V usage is TRBV6-2 or TRBV6-3 and J usage is TRBJ2-4; D possibly corresponds to TRBD2 (6 bases). The V end was cut by 2 bases, the J end by 1 base, with 9 bases between. Looked up from germline, CDR1 is MNHEY and CDR2 is SVGEGT. CDR3 length: 15 residues. The CDR3 DNA reads as TGTGCCAGCAGTTACGGCGGGGTTGCCAAAAACATTCAGTACTTC. Translation: CASSYGGVAKNIQYF.

This chain uses TRBV7-3 with TRBJ2-1; TRBD2 is a possible D gene (6 bases). Germline assignment: CDR1 SGHTA and CDR2 FQGTGA. This CDR3 region has 13 residues. V lost 5 bases and J lost 8, with 13 bases in between. The CDR3: CASSPTSSDEQFF. DNA for the CDR3: TGTGCCAGCAGCCCGACCTCTAGCGATGAGCAGTTCTTC.

This sequence joins TRBV19 and TRBJ1-5; D remains ambiguous. V shed 2 bases and J shed 7 bases, with 12 bases lying between them. The CDR3 spans 14 residues. Germline V CDR1 and CDR2: LNHDA, SQIVND (reference sequence). In DNA, the CDR3 is TGTGCCAGTAGTATAAGGGAGGGTAGGCAGCCCCAGCATTTT. This translates into CASSIREGRQPQHF.